These T cell receptor beta chains were read from a single sample in a study of T cell therapy after organ transplantation. Sequencing was performed with immunoSEQ multiplex PCR; in TCRdb, only in-frame clones are kept and a portion is missing. Of 20,000 to 25,000 clones listed, 65% to 85% are singletons. The antigens these receptors bind are not known. This sample comprised CD8+ T cells from blood, obtained after autologous CMV-specific T cell therapy. The receptor source for this set is a human patient who had received a solid organ transplant and had CMV disease. Some T cells may trace back to the graft donor. The CDR3 runs from the conserved cysteine through the conserved F or W. D genes are given only for firm matches. Part of the rows lack a size; the others show once, few, many or a class for expanded clones.

V gene	clone size	D gene	J gene	CDR3 DNA	CDR3 protein
TRBV9	-	TRBD2	TRBJ2-7	TGTGCCAGCAGCGACGGACTAGCGACGTCCTACGAGCAGTACTTC	CASSDGLATSYEQYF
TRBV19	few	-	TRBJ1-1	TGTGCCAGTAGTATAGATTCATCCACTGAAGCTTTCTTT	CASSIDSSTEAFF
TRBV28	-	-	TRBJ1-4	TGTGCCAGCAGTGTACAACAGGGAGCTAATGAAAAACTGTTTTTT	CASSVQQGANEKLFF
TRBV4-2	once	TRBD2	TRBJ2-3	TGTGTCAGCAGCCAAGATTTTGGGGGAGGGCCCATAGATACGCAGTATTTT	CVSSQDFGGGPIDTQYF
TRBV10-3	once	TRBD1	TRBJ1-2	TGTGCCATCAGTGAGTCTGAGATGGCGGGGGACAGGGTTGGCTATGGCTACACCTTC	CAISESEMAGDRVGYGYTF
TRBV6-6	-	-	TRBJ1-3	TGTGCCAGCAGGGAAGTCACACGGAACACCATATATTTT	CASREVTRNTIYF
TRBV5-4	-	-	TRBJ2-6	TGTGCCAGCAGCTTCTTGGGGTACTCTGGGGCCAACGTCCTGACTTTC	CASSFLGYSGANVLTF
TRBV12-5	-	-	TRBJ2-1	TGTGCTAGGAGCCGAGCAGGAGGAAGTTGGAATGAGCAGTTCTTC	CARSRAGGSWNEQFF
TRBV6-5	medium-sized	TRBD1	TRBJ1-4	TGTGCCAGCAGTTCGACAGGGCCTAATGAAAAACTGTTTTTT	CASSSTGPNEKLFF
TRBV7-3	-	TRBD2	TRBJ2-1	TGTGCCAGCAGCTACATAGCGGGGGGCGAAGTTGAGCAGTTCTTC	CASSYIAGGEVEQFF
TRBV15	-	-	TRBJ1-1	TGTGCCACCAGCAGAGTCCGATACACTGAAGCTTTCTTT	CATSRVRYTEAFF
TRBV4-3	few	-	TRBJ2-3	TGCGCCAGCAGCCAAGATGTCCCCCCAGAAATCTCAGATACGCAGTATTTT	CASSQDVPPEISDTQYF
TRBV4-1	-	-	TRBJ1-3	TGCGCCAGCAGCCAAGGACAGATCTCTGGAAACACCATATATTTT	CASSQGQISGNTIYF
TRBV19	-	TRBD1	TRBJ1-5	TGTGCCACCGGACAGGGAGGACAGCCCCAGCATTTT	CATGQGGQPQHF
TRBV28	-	-	TRBJ2-7	TGTGCCAGCAGCCTCCTATTGGGAAACTCCTACGAGCAGTACTTC	CASSLLLGNSYEQYF
TRBV6-5	-	-	TRBJ1-1	TGTGCCAGCGAAGAGGTCCCGAACACTGAAGCTTTCTTT	CASEEVPNTEAFF
TRBV19	-	TRBD1	TRBJ2-7	TGTGCCAGTCAGGACAGGGGGCTGAACGAGCAGTACTTC	CASQDRGLNEQYF
TRBV6-5	-	-	TRBJ2-7	TGTGCCAGCAGTTACGGGGGGGGCGGTTACGAGCAGTACTTC	CASSYGGGGYEQYF
TRBV4-3	medium-sized	TRBD2	TRBJ2-6	TGCGCCAGCAGCCAAACTAGCGGCTCTGGGGCCAACGTCCTGACTTTC	CASSQTSGSGANVLTF
TRBV2	once	-	TRBJ2-5	TGTGCCAGCAGTGAGTTGCAGGGGTTTTGGGAGACCCAGTACTTC	CASSELQGFWETQYF
TRBV13	-	-	TRBJ2-7	TGTGCCAGCAGCCGCGAGGACAGTACCTACGAGCAGTACTTC	CASSREDSTYEQYF
TRBV11-1	once	-	TRBJ1-1	TGTGCCAGCAGCTTAGGAAGGAACACTGAAGCTTTCTTT	CASSLGRNTEAFF
TRBV7-9	-	TRBD1	TRBJ1-2	TGTGCCAGCAGCATGGGACAGGGCCCCTATGGCTACACCTTC	CASSMGQGPYGYTF
TRBV6-5	-	-	TRBJ2-1	TGTGCCAGCCGGGCCGCATACAATGAGCAGTTCTTC	CASRAAYNEQFF
TRBV7-9	-	-	TRBJ2-6	TGTGCCAGCAGCGGGGCAGCCTCTGGGGCCAACGTCCTGACTTTC	CASSGAASGANVLTF
TRBV2	-	-	TRBJ2-3	TGTGCCAGCAGTGTGGGCCTAGCGAGCGGAAGCACAGATACGCAGTATTTT	CASSVGLASGSTDTQYF
TRBV4-3	-	TRBD2	TRBJ2-2	TGCGCCAGCAGCCAAGTAATAGCGGGGGGGCAGAACACCGGGGAGCTGTTTTTT	CASSQVIAGGQNTGELFF
TRBV13	-	TRBD1	TRBJ1-5	TGTGCCAGCAGCTTGGGAGGGGGCCAGCCCCAGCATTTT	CASSLGGGQPQHF
TRBV27	-	-	TRBJ1-2	TGTGCCAGCAATCCTTGGCAGAACTCTCCATATGGCTACACCTTC	CASNPWQNSPYGYTF
TRBV30	-	-	TRBJ2-7	TGTGCCTGGCGAGTCTCCTACGAGCAGTACTTC	CAWRVSYEQYF
TRBV29-1	-	TRBD1	TRBJ1-1	TGCAGCGCCGATCCGGGACAGGGACCCACTGAAGCTTTCTTT	CSADPGQGPTEAFF
TRBV7-9	-	-	TRBJ1-5	TGTGCCAGCAGCTTTGGCCAACAGCCCCAGCATTTT	CASSFGQQPQHF